Below are 24 T cell receptor beta chains sequenced from a single sample in a study of T cells in Graves' hyperthyroidism and ophthalmopathy (dated by TCRdb to about 2019). The library was prepared using multiplex PCR. Sequencer: Illumina HiSeq 2000. The TCR beta CDR3 regions were amplified from RNA transcripts. A first-round RT-PCR of the TCR CDR3 used the HTBI primer set with the Qiagen OneStep RT-PCR kit. TCRdb redid the processing of the public reads, applying fastp at Q25 and MiXCR, and retained in-frame beta chains. CDR3 protein duplicates are merged, each entry listing the most common genes and DNA. This sample gives approximately 630,000 distinct CDR3 sequences in total; around 15% of them show up just once. The ten top clones hold 3.8% of the sample. The sample was blood. Receptors originate from a woman between 25 and 40 years old with Graves' hyperthyroidism.

The chain links TRBV12-3 or TRBV12-4 to TRBJ2-1; the D gene is possibly TRBD1 (6 bases). Trimming removed 2 bases from V and 3 bases from J, with 11 bases in between. This CDR3 has 15 residues. The CDR3 sequence: CASSLIAGDYNEQFF. Written as DNA, the CDR3 is TGTGCCAGCAGTTTAATAGCAGGGGACTACAATGAGCAGTTCTTC.

This rearrangement joins TRBV4-1 to TRBJ1-4; D may be TRBD1 (5 bases). This CDR3 has 14 amino acids. Germline lookup yields CDR1 MGHRA and CDR2 YSYEKL. V shed 0 bases and J shed 8 bases, with 10 bases lying between them. The CDR3 loop reads CASSQEVRVEKLFF. In DNA form, the CDR3 reads TGCGCCAGCAGCCAAGAGGTCAGGGTAGAAAAACTGTTTTTT.

This clonotype was recorded many times. This chain uses TRBV5-8 with TRBJ2-7; the D call may be TRBD1 or TRBD2 (5 bases each). Looked up from germline, CDR1 is SGHTS and CDR2 is YDEGEE. V was clipped by 0 bases and J by 7 bases, with 8 bases between them. The CDR3 covers 12 residues. The CDR3 loop reads CASSLVWGEQYF. Here the CDR3 DNA reads TGTGCCAGCAGCTTGGTCTGGGGGGAGCAGTACTTC.

This clonotype was found many times. The V gene is TRBV6-1, the J gene TRBJ2-1; D is unclear. Per germline, CDR1 MNHNS and CDR2 SASEGT. The CDR3 runs to 11 residues. With 9 bases removed from V and 9 bases from J, the gap between germline ends came to 12 bases. CDR3 sequence (DNA): TGTGCCAGTCTACTCGTAGTTGAGCAGTTCTTC. It codes for CASLLVVEQFF.

This clonotype was observed a few times. This rearrangement joins TRBV19 to TRBJ2-7; D possibly corresponds to TRBD1 (6 bases). Between the trimmed V and J ends, which lost 2 bases and 3 bases, there was a span of 11 bases. Per the germline V gene, CDR1 is LNHDA and CDR2 is SQIVND (reference sequence). The CDR3 is 14 residues long. The CDR3 is CASSIQQGSYEQYF. CDR3 in DNA: TGTGCCAGTAGTATACAACAGGGCAGCTACGAGCAGTACTTC. The full variable domain, in which reference TRBV19 and TRBJ2-7 provide the parts outside the CDR3, is DGGITQSPKYLFRKEGQNVTLSCEQNLNHDAMYWYRQDPGQGLRLIYYSQIVNDFQKGDIAEGYSVSREKKESFPLTVTSAQKNPTAFYLCASSIQQGSYEQYFGPGTRLTVT.

This clonotype appeared a few times. The gene calls are TRBV4-1 and TRBJ2-5; perhaps TRBD2 as D (5 bases). V gave up 4 bases and J gave up 5 bases, with 17 bases separating them. The CDR3 is 15 amino acids. CDR1 is MGHRA and CDR2 is YSYEKL in the germline V gene. The CDR3 DNA sequence: TGCGCCAGCAGCCGAGGACGGAGGACGGGGGAGACCCAGTACTTC. Its protein product is CASSRGRRTGETQYF.

This clonotype was observed many times. CDR3 nucleotide sequence: TGTGCCAGCAGCTCTACAGGGAGCACAGATACGCAGTATTTT. Translated, it gives CASSSTGSTDTQYF. This rearrangement joins TRBV7-3 to TRBJ2-3; the D gene is possibly TRBD1 (6 bases). Per germline, CDR1 SGHTA and CDR2 FQGTGA. V shed 4 bases and J shed 0 bases, with 8 bases lying between them. This CDR3 has 14 amino acids.

In its sample, this clonotype was seen a few times. The chain joins TRBV18 to TRBJ1-4; no clear D. CDR1 and CDR2 (germline): KGHSH, LQKENI. Deletions cut 3 bases from V and 5 bases from J, with 10 bases between. CDR3 length: 14 amino acids. The CDR3 DNA is TGTGCCAGCTCACCCGGCGGCCTAAATGAAAAACTGTTTTTT. Its translation: CASSPGGLNEKLFF.

This clonotype has only a few counts. CDR3 in DNA: TGTGCCAGCAGTTACTCGGCCGGGGAGGGCTACACCTTC. It translates to CASSYSAGEGYTF. This sequence joins TRBV6-5 and TRBJ1-2; D is uncertain. V dropped 0 bases and J dropped 8 bases, with 10 bases sitting between them. The CDR3 has 13 amino acids. Per the germline V gene, CDR1 is MNHEY and CDR2 is SVGAGI.

V is TRBV10-2 and J is TRBJ2-7; D might be TRBD1 or TRBD2, each matching 6 bases. CDR1 is WSHSY and CDR2 is SAAADI in the germline V gene. This CDR3 contains 14 residues. Trimming stripped 2 bases from V and 7 bases from J, with 15 bases between. The CDR3 loop is CASSEVSGGREQYF. Written as DNA, the CDR3 is TGCGCCAGCAGTGAGGTATCCGGGGGCCGGGAGCAGTACTTC.

V gene TRBV19 combines with J gene TRBJ2-7, with TRBD2 matching over 11 bases. This CDR3 is 16 amino acids long. J was trimmed by 0 bases and V by 4 bases; bases with no gene match: 5. Germline loops: CDR1 LNHDA, CDR2 SQIVND (reference sequence). CDR3 region: CASSKGLADSSYEQYF. The CDR3 DNA sequence: TGTGCCAGTAGTAAGGGACTAGCGGACAGCTCCTACGAGCAGTACTTC. Full variable domain (remainder filled in from reference TRBV19 and TRBJ2-7): DGGITQSPKYLFRKEGQNVTLSCEQNLNHDAMYWYRQDPGQGLRLIYYSQIVNDFQKGDIAEGYSVSREKKESFPLTVTSAQKNPTAFYLCASSKGLADSSYEQYFGPGTRLTVT.

The rearrangement uses TRBV20-1 and TRBJ2-5, with D unresolved. V was shortened by 3 bases and J by 5 bases, with 16 bases between the two germline ends. Germline V lookup: CDR1 DFQATT, CDR2 SNEGSKA (reference sequence). This CDR3 is built from 14 residues. The CDR3 DNA reads as TGCAGTGCTAGGGAATTGGGCATGGGTGAGACCCAGTACTTC. It codes for CSARELGMGETQYF.

The CDR3 protein is CASIKLSTGELFF. The CDR3 coding sequence is TGTGCCAGCATAAAGCTGAGCACCGGGGAGCTGTTTTTT. The rearrangement uses TRBV11-2 and TRBJ2-2; no reliable D call. CDR3 length equals 13 residues. Germline CDR1 SGHAT, CDR2 FQNNGV. The germline V and J ends were trimmed by 7 bases and 4 bases, with 10 bases remaining between them.

This clonotype was detected only a few times. The chain combines TRBV28 with TRBJ2-5; D is undetermined. Trimming took 2 bases from V and 4 from J, leaving 11 bases between them. The germline V gene encodes CDR1 MDHEN and CDR2 SYDVKM. The CDR3 sequence is 14 residues long. The CDR3: CASSLGSRRETQYF. Here the CDR3 DNA reads TGTGCCAGCAGTTTAGGATCGCGCCGAGAGACCCAGTACTTC. The complete variable domain, with remaining parts taken from reference TRBV28 and TRBJ2-5, reads DVKVTQSSRYLVKRTGEKVFLECVQDMDHENMFWYRQDPGLGLRLIYFSYDVKMKEKGDIPEGYSVSREKKERFSLILESASTNQTSMYLCASSLGSRRETQYFGPGTRLLVL.

This clonotype was observed a handful of times. The chain employs TRBV4-3 and TRBJ2-7, with 11 bases lining up with TRBD2. Germline V CDR1 and CDR2: LGHNA, YSLEER. The CDR3 has 20 amino acids. V trimming: 0 bases; J trimming: 7 bases; junction bases outside the gene matches: 20. In DNA form, the CDR3 reads TGCGCCAGCAGCCAAGACTATGAGGGACTAGCGGAACCAACTCTCCTGGAGCAGTACTTC. It codes for CASSQDYEGLAEPTLLEQYF.

Many counts were recorded for this clonotype. This rearrangement joins TRBV30 to TRBJ1-1; D call uncertain. V was clipped by 3 bases and J by 0 bases, with 8 bases between them. Germline V gene lookup returns CDR1 GTSNPN and CDR2 SVGIG (reference sequence). The CDR3 spans 13 residues. CDR3 loop: CAWSPFLNTEAFF. Written as DNA, the CDR3 is TGTGCCTGGAGCCCCTTCTTGAACACTGAAGCTTTCTTT. The entire variable domain, with the rest obtained from reference TRBV30 and TRBJ1-1, is as follows: SQTIHQWPATLVQPVGSPLSLECTVEGTSNPNLYWYRQAAGRGLQLLFYSVGIGQISSEVPQNLSASRPQDRQFILSSKKLLLSDSGFYLCAWSPFLNTEAFFGQGTRLTVV.

Only a few counts were recorded for this clonotype. V gene TRBV5-5 combines with J gene TRBJ2-1, with D perhaps TRBD1 (5 bases). V was cut by 6 bases and J by 0 bases, with 16 bases left in between. Per germline, CDR1 SGHKS and CDR2 YYEKEE (reference sequence). CDR3 length equals 16 residues. CDR3 in amino acids: CASNLRPDSSYNEQFF. As DNA, the CDR3 is TGTGCCAGCAACTTACGGCCCGACAGCTCCTACAATGAGCAGTTCTTC.

This chain's CDR3 is CSAPQQGADEKLFF. The CDR3 DNA reads as TGCAGTGCTCCTCAACAGGGGGCGGATGAAAAACTGTTTTTT. The chain links TRBV20-1 to TRBJ1-4, with 9 bases matching TRBD1. CDR1 and CDR2 from the germline V gene are DFQATT and SNEGSKA (reference sequence). The ends lost 5 bases at V and 6 bases at J; junction bases unmatched: 7. The CDR3 has 14 amino acids.

The count of this clonotype is one. This sequence may be a read error, since a much larger clone differs from it by one base. The rearrangement uses TRBV5-1 and TRBJ2-3; D uncertain. Germline CDR1 is SGHRS and CDR2 is YFSETQ. The CDR3 loop spans 14 amino acids. DNA of the CDR3: TGTGCCAGCAGCTTATTATTTGTCGCGGATACGCAGTATTTT. Encoded protein: CASSLLFVADTQYF.

This clonotype turned up a few times. V usage is TRBV19 and J usage is TRBJ2-1, with D perhaps TRBD2 (6 bases). CDR3 length: 15 residues. Per germline, CDR1 LNHDA and CDR2 SQIVND (reference sequence). Trimming stripped 4 bases from V and 2 bases from J, with 12 bases between. The CDR3: CASSTVAVTYNEQFF. The CDR3 DNA follows: TGTGCCAGTAGTACCGTAGCGGTTACCTACAATGAGCAGTTCTTC.

In this sample, this clonotype turned up many times. The chain employs TRBV28 and TRBJ2-1; D gene ambiguous. The CDR3 consists of 15 residues. Germline lookup yields CDR1 MDHEN and CDR2 SYDVKM. The V end was cut by 2 bases, the J end by 2 bases, with 10 bases between. CDR3 DNA sequence: TGTGCCAGCAGTTTAGCACCAGTCCCCTACAATGAGCAGTTCTTC. Translating it yields CASSLAPVPYNEQFF.

The genes are TRBV6-5 and TRBJ2-2; D might be TRBD1 or TRBD2, each matching 5 bases. Trimming removed 2 bases from V and 4 bases from J, with 11 bases in between. In germline, CDR1 is MNHEY, CDR2 SVGAGI. There are 15 residues in the CDR3. Here the CDR3 reads CASSYRARGTGELFF. In DNA form, the CDR3 reads TGTGCCAGCAGTTACCGGGCGAGGGGCACCGGGGAGCTGTTTTTT.

Here the CDR3 reads CASSVTSGRSDTQYF. The CDR3 DNA reads as TGTGCCAGTAGTGTGACTAGCGGGAGATCAGATACGCAGTATTTT. The chain has TRBV19 and TRBJ2-3, with 12 bases fitting TRBD2. J lost 4 bases, V lost 5 bases, and 4 bases had no gene match. The CDR3 extends over 15 amino acids. Germline V CDR1 and CDR2: LNHDA, SQIVND (reference sequence).

This clonotype has just a few counts. Given a much more abundant clone one base away, this may be a read error. The chain combines TRBV27 with TRBJ2-1; TRBD2 is a possible D gene (6 bases). CDR3 size: 16 residues. Germline V gene data show CDR1 as MNHEY and CDR2 as SMNVEV (reference sequence). In DNA form, the CDR3 reads TGTGCCGGCAGTTTATGGCAGGGAGGAGGCTACAATGAGCAGTTCTTC. It encodes CAGSLWQGGGYNEQFF.